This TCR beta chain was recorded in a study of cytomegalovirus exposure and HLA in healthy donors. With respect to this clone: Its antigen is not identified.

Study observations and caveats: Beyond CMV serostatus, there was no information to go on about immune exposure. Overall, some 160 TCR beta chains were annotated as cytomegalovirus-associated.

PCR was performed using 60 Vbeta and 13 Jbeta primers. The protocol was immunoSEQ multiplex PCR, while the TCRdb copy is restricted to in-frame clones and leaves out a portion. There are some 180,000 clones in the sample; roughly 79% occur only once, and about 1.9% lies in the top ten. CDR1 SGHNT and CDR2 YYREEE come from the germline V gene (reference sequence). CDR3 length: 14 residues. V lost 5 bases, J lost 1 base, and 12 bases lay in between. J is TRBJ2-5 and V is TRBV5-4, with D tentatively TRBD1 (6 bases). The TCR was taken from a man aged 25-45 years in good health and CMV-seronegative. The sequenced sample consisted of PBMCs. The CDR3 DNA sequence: TGTGCCAGCAGTACAAGGACAGCCCAAGAGACCCAGTACTTC. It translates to CASSTRTAQETQYF.